These 25 T cell receptor beta chains were all obtained from the same sample, sequenced in a study of molecular identifiers for immune sequencing clone quantification (dated by TCRdb to 2017 to 2018). The library was obtained by PCR. Sequencing was performed on an Illumina HiSeq 4000. Using fastp at Q25 and MiXCR, TCRdb reprocessed the public reads and kept productive beta chains. Merged by CDR3 protein, the rows form single entries marked with the most common genes and DNA. Recorded for this sample are fewer than 350,000 distinct CDR3 sequences; about 21% of them occurred a single time. More than 0.8% of the sample is in the top ten clones. Sample: naive CD8+ T cells from blood, with Jurkat cell RNA spiked in. The intended sense of this specimen's cell subset or site label: FACS-sorted CD8+CD4-CCR7+CD45RA+ naive T cells. The receptors derive from a human donor in good health. Some libraries in this study had Jurkat cell RNA spiked in.

As regards this clonotype: This may come from a read error, since a much larger clone is one base off. This chain connects TRBV29-1 to TRBJ1-1; the D is unclear. Germline V lookup: CDR1 SQVTM, CDR2 ANQGSEA. There are 15 residues in the CDR3. Trimming took off 2 bases at V and 3 bases at J, with 16 bases between the two ends. Written as DNA, the CDR3 is TGCAGCGTTGAACGGGCATCTGACATGGACACTGAAGCTTTCTTT. Translating gives CSVERASDMDTEAFF.

Ten or more counts support this clonotype. This chain links TRBV19 with TRBJ1-1; no reliable D call. The ends were cut back, 3 bases at V and 0 bases at J, with 11 bases in the middle. In germline, CDR1 is LNHDA, CDR2 SQIVND (reference sequence). The CDR3 totals 15 residues. Written as DNA, the CDR3 is TGTGCCAGTAGTATGTTACACCCAATGAACACTGAAGCTTTCTTT. Its translation: CASSMLHPMNTEAFF.

This clonotype was seen a single time. A read error may account for a junction end that differs from germline. The chain has TRBV4-3 and TRBJ2-3; a possible D gene is TRBD1 (5 bases). Per the germline V gene, CDR1 is LGHNA and CDR2 is YSLEER. The CDR3 totals 16 residues. This chain's CDR3 is CASGQDAQGTTDTQYF. For the CDR3, the DNA is TGCGCCAGCGGCCAAGACGCGCAGGGAACCACAGATACGCAGTATTTT.

This clonotype was observed many times. The V gene is TRBV7-9, the J gene TRBJ1-4, with 8 bases that match TRBD1. Trimming took 4 bases from V and 4 from J; bases not matched to a gene: 5. Germline V gives CDR1 SEHNR, CDR2 FQNEAQ (reference sequence). The CDR3 extends over 15 amino acids. CDR3 protein: CASSSRGQVNEKLFF. As DNA, the CDR3 is TGTGCCAGCAGCTCCAGGGGGCAGGTTAATGAAAAACTGTTTTTT.

This clonotype was detected ten times or more. The V and J genes are TRBV7-6 and TRBJ2-7, with TRBD2 identical over 12 bases. The CDR3 is 15 residues long. The V gene's germline CDR1 is SGHVS and CDR2 FNYEAQ. V lost 5 bases to trimming and J lost 3 bases; unmatched junction nucleotides: 5. This CDR3 reads CASSVLAGGNYEQYF. As DNA, the CDR3 is TGTGCCAGCAGCGTACTAGCGGGGGGTAACTACGAGCAGTACTTC.

Worth noting for this clonotype: It may be a read error: a sequence one base away is much more abundant. This chain joins TRBV9 and TRBJ2-3, with TRBD1 as a possible D gene (6 bases). V was clipped by 5 bases and J by 2 bases, with 30 bases between them. Looked up from germline, CDR1 is SGDLS and CDR2 is YYNGEE. The CDR3 runs 20 residues. The CDR3 loop is CASRGSADGQLSLDTDTQYF. As DNA, the CDR3 is TGTGCCAGCAGGGGAAGCGCGGATGGACAGCTGAGTCTTGACACAGATACGCAGTATTTT.

A remark on this clonotype: This could be a read error, since a much larger clone is one nucleotide away. CDR3 sequence: CASGLALQGAGEAFF. The CDR3 DNA reads TGTGCCAGCGGCTTAGCATTACAGGGGGCCGGTGAAGCTTTCTTT. The chain joins TRBV11-2 to TRBJ1-1; 9 nucleotides align to TRBD1. Per the germline V gene, CDR1 is SGHAT and CDR2 is FQNNGV. The CDR3 is 15 amino acids.

This chain joins TRBV2 and TRBJ2-5, with D uncertain. Per germline, CDR1 SNHLY and CDR2 FYNNEI. Trimming removed 4 bases at V and 2 bases at J, with 8 bases between. The CDR3 runs to 13 residues. CDR3 in amino acids: CASSAPSQETQYF. The CDR3 nucleotides read TGTGCCAGCAGTGCCCCCTCACAAGAGACCCAGTACTTC.

The chain combines TRBV27 with TRBJ2-3; D not resolved. V was shortened by 3 bases and J by 5 bases, with 9 bases between the two germline ends. Germline CDR1 and CDR2: MNHEY and SMNVEV (reference sequence). This CDR3 has 13 amino acids. The CDR3 spells CASSLFPQDTQYF. The CDR3 nucleotides read TGTGCCAGCAGTTTGTTCCCACAAGATACGCAGTATTTT.

At least ten counts were recorded for this clonotype. The chain recombines TRBV13 with TRBJ1-4; 8 nucleotides line up with TRBD1. The germline CDR1 and CDR2 sequences are PRHDT and FYEKMQ (reference sequence). Trimming took 5 bases from V and 10 from J; bases not matched to a gene: 9. This CDR3 contains 14 residues. CDR3 DNA sequence: TGTGCCAGCAGCCTGGGACAGGCGGGAAGAAAACTGTTTTTT. Translation gives CASSLGQAGRKLFF.

In this sample, this clonotype turned up many times. CDR3 nucleotides: TGCAGTGCTAGAGATTGGGGGGACACCCCGAACACCGGGGAGCTGTTTTTT. Amino acid sequence: CSARDWGDTPNTGELFF. The J gene is TRBJ2-2, the V gene TRBV20-1, with D perhaps being TRBD1 or TRBD2 (6 bases each). CDR3 length: 17 residues. The V end lost 0 bases, the J end lost 0 bases, and 14 bases lay between the germline ends. The germline V gene has CDR1 DFQATT and CDR2 SNEGSKA (reference sequence).

Concerning this clonotype itself: Possible read error: a much larger clone is one base away. The gene calls are TRBV7-9 and TRBJ1-1; D not certain. The germline CDR1 and CDR2 sequences are SEHNR and FQNEAQ (reference sequence). The CDR3 length is 15 residues. CDR3 DNA: TGTGCCAGCAGCTTAGGGCCTGGGGAAGGCACTGATGCTTTCTTT. As protein: CASSLGPGEGTDAFF.

The sample holds many counts of this clonotype. This chain links TRBV5-1 with TRBJ2-7; D remains unclear. This CDR3 is 13 amino acids long. Trimming cost V 4 bases and J 5 bases, with 13 bases left between them. Germline V lookup: CDR1 SGHRS, CDR2 YFSETQ. The CDR3 protein is CASSPGPPNEQYF. The CDR3 DNA sequence: TGCGCCAGCAGCCCCGGGCCACCAAACGAGCAGTACTTC.

Worth noting for this clonotype: A much larger clone differs by one base, so this may be a read error. The rearrangement joins TRBV20-1 to TRBJ2-7, with 7 bases matching TRBD2. Germline V CDR1 and CDR2: DFQATT, SNEGSKA (reference sequence). The CDR3 contains 17 residues. Germline trimming cut 0 bases from V and 1 base from J; bases unmatched to any gene: 12. The DNA of the CDR3 is TGCAGTGCTAGAGACCTCGGACTAGTGGGAGGTTCCTACGAGCAGTACTTC. Protein product: CSARDLGLVGGSYEQYF.

The rearrangement uses TRBV7-2 and TRBJ2-1; D is tentatively TRBD1 or TRBD2 (5 bases each). The CDR3 has 18 amino acids. Germline-derived CDR1 and CDR2 are SGHTA and FQGNSA. V was trimmed by 5 bases and J by 8 bases, leaving 28 bases between them. The CDR3 region is CASSQEGRSQMGVHEQFF. For the CDR3, the DNA is TGTGCCAGCAGCCAAGAAGGAAGAAGTCAGATGGGGGTCCATGAGCAGTTCTTC. Based on the CDR3 plus reference TRBV7-2 and TRBJ2-1, the full variable domain is GAGVSQSPSNKVTEKGKDVELRCDPISGHTALYWYRQSLGQGLEFLIYFQGNSAPDKSGLPSDRFSAERTGGSVSTLTIQRTQQEDSAVYLCASSQEGRSQMGVHEQFFGPGTRLTVL.

This clonotype has a count of ten or more. The CDR3 reads CASSEEPGQDNEKLFF. The CDR3 DNA follows: TGTGCCAGCAGTGAAGAACCGGGACAGGACAATGAAAAACTGTTTTTT. This chain links TRBV6-5 with TRBJ1-4, with 8 bases lining up with TRBD1. Germline V gene lookup returns CDR1 MNHEY and CDR2 SVGAGI. V trimming: 5 bases; J trimming: 5 bases; junction bases outside the gene matches: 10. The CDR3 runs 16 residues.

This clonotype was counted many times. This chain uses TRBV21-1 with TRBJ2-6. TRBV21-1 corresponds to a pseudogene. This CDR3 contains 15 residues. The CDR3 region is CASSKIGSGANVLTF. CDR3 coding DNA: TGTGCCAGCAGCAAAATTGGCTCTGGGGCCAACGTCCTGACTTTC.

This clonotype was counted once. One base away lies a much larger clone, so this may be a sequencing read error. The chain uses TRBV7-6 and TRBJ2-3; 7 bases line up with TRBD1. Per the germline V gene, CDR1 is SGHVS and CDR2 is FNYEAQ. With 2 bases clipped from V and 3 bases from J, the junction kept 8 bases outside the gene matches. This CDR3 is 16 amino acids long. Written as DNA, the CDR3 is TGTGCCAGCAGCTTATTCCCGAGACAGGGTACAGATACGCAGTATTTT. Its protein product is CASSLFPRQGTDTQYF.

This clonotype showed up many times. V usage is TRBV30 and J usage is TRBJ2-7; D gene ambiguous. The CDR3 totals 11 residues. V gave up 1 base and J gave up 3 bases, with 4 bases separating them. The germline gives CDR1 GTSNPN, CDR2 SVGIG (reference sequence). CDR3 bases: TGTGCCTGGAGTGACGGCTACGAGCAGTACTTC. Protein product: CAWSDGYEQYF.

This clonotype was seen at least ten times. The chain joins TRBV4-1 to TRBJ2-6, with TRBD2 matching 11 bases. V shed 6 bases and J 0 bases; nucleotides not matched to a gene: 4. Germline V CDR1 and CDR2: MGHRA, YSYEKL. The CDR3 loop spans 17 amino acids. The CDR3 DNA sequence: TGCGCCAGCAGTCAACTAGCGGGGGTCTCTGGGGCCAACGTCCTGACTTTC. This sequence encodes CASSQLAGVSGANVLTF.

About this clonotype itself: The junction departs from the called germline gene at one end, perhaps through a read error. The chain links TRBV7-9 to TRBJ2-1, with 11 positions matching TRBD2. This CDR3 has 16 residues. The germline gives CDR1 SEHNR, CDR2 FQNEAQ (reference sequence). The CDR3 DNA is TGTGCCAGCAGCTCCGATAGCGGGGGGGCCCCCCGAGAGCGGTTCTTC. This encodes CASSSDSGGAPRERFF. The full variable domain, its missing parts supplied by reference TRBV7-9 and TRBJ2-1, is DTGVSQNPRHKITKRGQNVTFRCDPISEHNRLYWYRQTLGQGPEFLTYFQNEAQLEKSRLLSDRFSAERPKGSFSTLEIQRTEQGDSAMYLCASSSDSGGAPRERFFGPGTRLTVL.

V and J are TRBV28 and TRBJ2-3; D unresolved. CDR1 is MDHEN and CDR2 is SYDVKM in the germline V gene. This CDR3 is 14 amino acids long. V was pared by 5 bases and J by 4 bases, with 13 bases between. The CDR3: CASSLVANPDTQYF. The DNA of the CDR3 is TGTGCCAGCAGTCTGGTGGCGAACCCAGATACGCAGTATTTT.

This clonotype was detected ten times or more. J is TRBJ2-3 and V is TRBV12-3 or TRBV12-4, with 8 bases lining up with TRBD1. The V segment lost 4 bases and the J segment 2 bases; nucleotides outside the gene matches: 8. The CDR3 extends over 16 amino acids. The CDR3 coding sequence is TGTGCCAGCAGTTCGCACTCGGGACAGGACACAGATACGCAGTATTTT. The encoded protein is CASSSHSGQDTDTQYF.

On this clonotype: A much larger clone differs by one base, so this may be a read error. The rearrangement joins TRBV28 to TRBJ1-5; TRBD1 matches 8 bases. Germline V gene sequence: CDR1 MDHEN, CDR2 SYDVKM. This CDR3 region has 17 residues. In DNA, the CDR3 is TGTGCCAGCAGCCCGAACAGGGGGTCCTATAGCAATCAGCCCCGGCATTTT. Protein: CASSPNRGSYSNQPRHF.

This clonotype has a count of ten or more. The J gene is TRBJ1-4, the V gene TRBV13, with a possible D match to TRBD1 (5 bases). With 2 bases removed from V and 2 bases from J, the gap between germline ends came to 6 bases. The CDR3 length is 14 residues. The germline V gene has CDR1 PRHDT and CDR2 FYEKMQ (reference sequence). CDR3 nucleotide sequence: TGTGCCAGCAGCTTAAGACAGACTAATGAAAAACTGTTTTTT. Translated, it gives CASSLRQTNEKLFF.